The 9 T cell receptor beta chains presented below share a single source sample, sequenced in a study of T-cell reconstitution after alpha-beta-depleted transplantation in children. Molecular barcoding with unique molecular identifiers was used for the TCRbeta library. TCRdb passed the PCR reads through MiXCR, listing each CDR3 protein once. Among 490,000 or so distinct CDR3 sequences listed, approximately 13% were seen once. Specimen: PBMCs from the stem cell graft donor, collected from the stem cell graft. These receptors originate from a human donor who donated a stem cell graft to a child with combined immunodeficiency.

The gene calls are TRBV20-1 and TRBJ2-1; D may be TRBD1 (5 bases). Germline CDR1 DFQATT, CDR2 SNEGSKA (reference sequence). This CDR3 region has 20 residues. V dropped 0 bases and J dropped 0 bases, with 24 bases sitting between them. The CDR3 loop reads CSARDRGQTGPLSSYNEQFF. CDR3 DNA: TGCAGTGCTAGAGATAGGGGCCAGACCGGGCCATTAAGCTCCTACAATGAGCAGTTCTTC.

The rearrangement joins TRBV11-2 to TRBJ2-7, with unresolved D. Germline V gene data show CDR1 as SGHAT and CDR2 as FQNNGV. The CDR3 runs 16 residues. V gave up 0 bases and J gave up 0 bases, with 12 bases separating them. The CDR3 bases are TGTGCCAGCAGCTTAGATCATCATGGTAGCTCCTACGAGCAGTACTTC. Its translation: CASSLDHHGSSYEQYF.

The chain carries TRBV7-3 and TRBJ2-1, with TRBD2 as a possible D gene (7 bases). This CDR3 comprises 14 residues. V lost 3 bases and J 10 bases, leaving 16 bases between the germline ends. Germline lookup yields CDR1 SGHTA and CDR2 FQGTGA. The CDR3 DNA follows: TGTGCCAGCAGCTTGGGTAGGGGGGGAAGGGAGCAGTTCTTC. As protein: CASSLGRGGREQFF.

The gene calls are TRBV28 and TRBJ2-4; 7 positions agree with TRBD1. Trimming at V came to 8 bases and at J to 4 bases, leaving 8 bases not matched to a gene. From germline, CDR1 is MDHEN and CDR2 SYDVKM. This CDR3 is built from 14 residues. The CDR3 is CASLSTGVKNIQYF. The DNA for the CDR3 is TGTGCCAGCTTAAGTACAGGGGTAAAAAACATTCAGTACTTC.

The genes are TRBV5-1 and TRBJ1-2; 8 bases are a match to TRBD1. Germline V gene lookup returns CDR1 SGHRS and CDR2 YFSETQ. This CDR3 region has 17 residues. The junction had 9 bases not matched to a gene; V was cut back by 0 bases and J by 2 bases. For the CDR3, the DNA is TGCGCCAGCAGCTTGGATCCCGGACAGGGTGTCAACTATGGCTACACCTTC. Translating it yields CASSLDPGQGVNYGYTF.

The CDR3 coding sequence is TGTGCCAGCAGCCGGGGGGGGGGCCTCACAGATACGCAGTATTTT. This gives the protein CASSRGGGLTDTQYF. The chain employs TRBV12-3 or TRBV12-4 and TRBJ2-3, with 8 bases matching TRBD2. The CDR3 covers 15 residues. Trimming took 6 bases from V and 2 from J; bases not matched to a gene: 7.

Only a few counts were recorded for this clonotype. The genes are TRBV10-3 and TRBJ2-7; 12 bases are a match to TRBD1. This CDR3 is built from 14 residues. Germline CDR1 is ENHRY and CDR2 is SYGVKD. Trimming took 4 bases from V and 6 from J; bases not matched to a gene: 4. The CDR3 region is CAISVGTGGSEQYF. The CDR3 DNA reads TGTGCCATCAGTGTGGGGACAGGGGGCTCCGAGCAGTACTTC.

In this sample, this clonotype turned up a few times. The CDR3 DNA follows: TGCAGTGCTAGCTCTACAGGGCGGCCAGATACGCAGTATTTT. Translating it yields CSASSTGRPDTQYF. The chain uses TRBV20-1 and TRBJ2-3, with D perhaps matching TRBD1 (6 bases). The CDR3 loop spans 14 amino acids. CDR1 is DFQATT, CDR2 SNEGSKA, per germline (reference sequence). V was trimmed by 3 bases and J by 4 bases, leaving 14 bases between them.

V usage is TRBV30 and J usage is TRBJ1-1, with D tentatively TRBD1 (6 bases). CDR3 length: 18 amino acids. The germline V and J ends were trimmed by 0 bases and 0 bases, with 20 bases remaining between them. CDR1 is GTSNPN and CDR2 is SVGIG in the germline V gene (reference sequence). The CDR3 DNA follows: TGTGCCTGGAGTGTAGTCTGGGGGCACTCCCTCATGAACACTGAAGCTTTCTTT. It specifies CAWSVVWGHSLMNTEAFF. Full variable domain (missing parts from reference TRBV30 and TRBJ1-1): SQTIHQWPATLVQPVGSPLSLECTVEGTSNPNLYWYRQAAGRGLQLLFYSVGIGQISSEVPQNLSASRPQDRQFILSSKKLLLSDSGFYLCAWSVVWGHSLMNTEAFFGQGTRLTVV.